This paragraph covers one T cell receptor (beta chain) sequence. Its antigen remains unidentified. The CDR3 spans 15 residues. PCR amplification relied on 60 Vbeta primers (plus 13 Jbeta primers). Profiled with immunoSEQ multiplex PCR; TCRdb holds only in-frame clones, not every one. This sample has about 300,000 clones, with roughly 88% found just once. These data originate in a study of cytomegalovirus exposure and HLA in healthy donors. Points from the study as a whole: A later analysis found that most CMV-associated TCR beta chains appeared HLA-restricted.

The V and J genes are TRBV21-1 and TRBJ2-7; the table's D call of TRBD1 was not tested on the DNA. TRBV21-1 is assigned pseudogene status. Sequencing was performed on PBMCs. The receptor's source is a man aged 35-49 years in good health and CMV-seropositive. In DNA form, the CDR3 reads TGTGCCAGCAGCACAGCCGGGACAGATTTATACGAGCAGTACTTC. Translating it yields CASSTAGTDLYEQYF.